One sample yielded the 30 T cell receptor beta chains listed below, sequenced in a study of vaccination and CD4 T cells after COVID-19. An Oncomine TCR Beta short-read assay was used to sequence the DNA from cultured CD4+ T cells. In TCRdb, the PCR reads were re-called with MiXCR into one record per CDR3 protein. In the table there are about 16,000 distinct CDR3 sequences, about 46% of which are singletons. Treatment indicated: approximately nine-day PBMC culture with coronavirus spike peptide pools or control peptides (ViraFEST assay). What these receptors recognize is not known. Input material: CD4+ T cells from blood, cultured in vitro. The receptors were gathered from a human donor who had recovered from COVID-19.

This clonotype came up a few times. J is TRBJ1-2 and V is TRBV28, with D unclear. This CDR3 spans 14 amino acids. The V end was cut by 2 bases, the J end by 2 bases, with 9 bases between. CDR1 and CDR2 from the germline V gene are MDHEN and SYDVKM. Here the CDR3 reads CASSLGQANYGYTF. The CDR3 nucleotides read TGTGCCAGCAGTTTAGGCCAGGCGAACTATGGCTACACCTTC.

The genes are TRBV20-1 and TRBJ2-7, with TRBD1 matching 7 bases. The length of the CDR3 is 15 residues. Unmatched junction bases numbered 13, after V lost 3 bases and J lost 5 bases. Germline CDR1 and CDR2: DFQATT and SNEGSKA (reference sequence). The CDR3 region is CSASSPGTGAHEQYF. The CDR3 DNA reads TGCAGTGCTAGTTCCCCCGGAACAGGGGCGCACGAGCAGTACTTC.

The chain uses TRBV20-1 and TRBJ2-7; 9 bases match TRBD1. V lost 3 bases, J lost 5 bases, and 11 bases stayed unmatched. CDR1 is DFQATT, CDR2 SNEGSKA, per germline (reference sequence). This CDR3 has 15 amino acids. This CDR3 is CSARSRTGAIDEQYF. DNA for the CDR3: TGCAGTGCTAGGTCCCGGACAGGGGCGATAGACGAGCAGTACTTC.

This chain links TRBV25-1 with TRBJ1-2; no clear D. Looked up from germline, CDR1 is MGHDK and CDR2 is SYGVNS. This CDR3 contains 13 residues. Trimming removed 5 bases at V and 0 bases at J, with 7 bases between. The CDR3 is CASSSRANYGYTF. CDR3 bases: TGTGCCAGCAGTTCCAGAGCTAACTATGGCTACACCTTC.

This clonotype has only a few counts. The chain joins TRBV27 to TRBJ2-5; 10 nucleotides match TRBD2. Germline CDR1 MNHEY, CDR2 SMNVEV (reference sequence). The CDR3 runs 17 residues. With 5 bases clipped from V and 5 bases from J, the junction kept 14 bases outside the gene matches. Here the CDR3 reads CASSPRGLAERWETQYF. The CDR3 nucleotides read TGTGCCAGCAGTCCCCGAGGACTAGCGGAGAGATGGGAGACCCAGTACTTC.

The chain recombines TRBV12-3 or TRBV12-4 with TRBJ2-5, with 7 positions matching TRBD2. The CDR3 is made up of 13 amino acids. V dropped 3 bases and J dropped 5; count of bases not matched to a gene: 3. Written as DNA, the CDR3 is TGTGCCAGCAGTTTGGGGGGGGAGGAGACCCAGTACTTC. It specifies CASSLGGEETQYF.

The chain joins TRBV18 to TRBJ2-7; D possibly corresponds to TRBD1 (6 bases). Germline CDR1 is KGHSH and CDR2 is LQKENI. The CDR3 covers 13 residues. V lost 5 bases and J 1 base, leaving 9 bases between the germline ends. CDR3 sequence (DNA): TGTGCCAGCTCAAGACAGGAGTCCTACGAGCAGTACTTC. Translated: CASSRQESYEQYF.

Note on this clonotype: One end of the junction is discordant with germline, which a read error may explain. The V call is TRBV25-1, the J call TRBJ1-2; D ambiguous. The CDR3 loop spans 15 amino acids. The germline V gene encodes CDR1 MGHDK and CDR2 SYGVNS. In DNA form, the CDR3 reads TGTGCCGGCAGTGAATTAGGCAGTCTTTTCTATGGCTACACCTTC. Protein sequence: CAGSELGSLFYGYTF.

This chain uses TRBV24-1 with TRBJ2-1; the D gene could be TRBD1 or TRBD2 (6 bases each). Per germline, CDR1 KGHDR and CDR2 SFDVKD. V lost 9 bases and J 6 bases, leaving 14 bases between the germline ends. This CDR3 is built from 13 residues. The CDR3 here is CATGGPSPNEQFF. CDR3 DNA sequence: TGTGCCACCGGGGGGCCGAGTCCCAATGAGCAGTTCTTC.

This chain uses TRBV20-1 with TRBJ2-1; TRBD2 agrees at 8 bases. The CDR3 covers 16 residues. The V segment lost 5 bases and the J segment 4 bases; nucleotides outside the gene matches: 13. Germline CDR1 reads DFQATT; CDR2 reads SNEGSKA (reference sequence). Written as DNA, the CDR3 is TGCAGTGCTGAAAAACCGGGACTAGGGGAATACAATGAGCAGTTCTTC. Translating gives CSAEKPGLGEYNEQFF.

The chain combines TRBV20-1 with TRBJ2-7; perhaps TRBD2 as D (6 bases). Trimming took 6 bases from V and 4 from J, leaving 13 bases between them. Germline CDR1 DFQATT, CDR2 SNEGSKA (reference sequence). The CDR3 is made up of 12 amino acids. CDR3 sequence reads: CSAGRERYEQYF. The CDR3, as DNA: TGCAGTGCAGGGCGGGAAAGGTACGAGCAGTACTTC.

The genes are TRBV6-1 and TRBJ2-7, with D perhaps TRBD1 (6 bases). Germline CDR1 and CDR2: MNHNS and SASEGT. This CDR3 has 15 residues. Trimming pared 6 bases from V and 6 bases from J, leaving 21 bases between. CDR3 loop: CASSPRGRGPSEQYF. The CDR3 region has the DNA TGTGCCAGCAGCCCCCGGGGCAGGGGACCTAGCGAGCAGTACTTC.

The chain is built from TRBV25-1 and TRBJ1-2; tentatively, D is TRBD1 (5 bases). V was trimmed by 5 bases and J by 0 bases, leaving 10 bases between them. CDR1 and CDR2 from the germline V gene are MGHDK and SYGVNS. The CDR3 extends over 14 amino acids. CDR3 amino acids: CASSIGVANYGYTF. Written as DNA, the CDR3 is TGTGCCAGCAGTATAGGGGTAGCTAACTATGGCTACACCTTC.

This clonotype occurred once. This chain joins TRBV5-1 and TRBJ2-4, with D tentatively TRBD2 (7 bases). The ends were cut back, 3 bases at V and 9 bases at J, with 19 bases in the middle. CDR3 length: 15 amino acids. Germline CDR1 is SGHRS and CDR2 is YFSETQ. CDR3: CASSSGAGALGIQYF. The CDR3 DNA reads TGCGCCAGCAGCTCGGGGGCGGGGGCCCTTGGCATTCAGTACTTC.

This clonotype has just a few counts. The chain employs TRBV11-3 and TRBJ1-2; 7 nucleotides match TRBD1. The CDR3 spans 13 residues. CDR1 SGHNT and CDR2 YENEEA come from the germline V gene. The ends lost 3 bases at V and 5 bases at J; junction bases unmatched: 3. The CDR3 is CASSLGRGYGYTF. The CDR3 DNA reads TGTGCCAGCAGCTTGGGCAGGGGGTATGGCTACACCTTC. Full variable domain (rest looked up from reference TRBV11-3 and TRBJ1-2): EAGVVQSPRYKIIEKKQPVAFWCNPISGHNTLYWYLQNLGQGPELLIRYENEEAVDDSQLPKDRFSAERLKGVDSTLKIQPAELGDSAVYLCASSLGRGYGYTFGSGTRLTVV.

This clonotype was recorded a few times. The V gene is TRBV6-2 or TRBV6-3, the J gene TRBJ2-5, with D perhaps assigned TRBD1 or TRBD2 (6 bases each). This CDR3 spans 13 amino acids. With 6 bases removed from V and 4 bases from J, the gap between germline ends came to 12 bases. Germline lookup yields CDR1 MNHEY and CDR2 SVGEGT. In DNA form, the CDR3 reads TGTGCCAGCAGGGAACAGGGAGGAGAGACCCAGTACTTC. Protein product: CASREQGGETQYF.

The genes are TRBV21-1 and TRBJ2-7; the table's D call of TRBD2 was not tested on the DNA. TRBV21-1 is deemed a pseudogene. The CDR3 has 15 residues. CDR3 protein: CASRQGRTSVYEQYF. The CDR3, as DNA: TGTGCCAGCAGACAGGGGCGGACTAGCGTCTACGAGCAGTACTTC.

The chain employs TRBV7-8 and TRBJ1-2; 8 positions match TRBD1. CDR3 length: 15 amino acids. V lost 1 base to trimming and J lost 8 bases; unmatched junction nucleotides: 9. Per the germline V gene, CDR1 is SGHVS and CDR2 is FQNEAQ. The CDR3 protein is CASSLGVTGVGGYTF. Written as DNA, the CDR3 is TGTGCCAGCAGCTTAGGAGTGACAGGGGTCGGAGGCTACACCTTC.

This chain connects TRBV5-1 to TRBJ2-7, with D possibly TRBD1 on 5 matching bases. Per the germline V gene, CDR1 is SGHRS and CDR2 is YFSETQ. Trimming took 4 bases from V and 1 from J, leaving 9 bases between them. The CDR3 is 13 residues long. CDR3 bases: TGCGCCAGCAGCCTGGACATTTCCTACGAGCAGTACTTC. It encodes CASSLDISYEQYF.

The gene calls are TRBV29-1 and TRBJ2-3; 12 bases map to TRBD2. With V trimmed by 4 bases and J by 1 base, 6 bases remained unmatched. CDR1 is SQVTM and CDR2 is ANQGSEA in the germline V gene. The CDR3 covers 16 residues. DNA for the CDR3: TGCAGCGTTGTGCTAGCGGGGGGGCAGGGCACAGATACGCAGTATTTT. Its protein product is CSVVLAGGQGTDTQYF.

J is TRBJ1-6 and V is TRBV11-3; tentatively, D is TRBD1 (5 bases). CDR1 is SGHNT and CDR2 is YENEEA in the germline V gene. This CDR3 region has 13 residues. With 5 bases removed from V and 8 bases from J, the gap between germline ends came to 10 bases. The CDR3 DNA follows: TGTGCCAGCAGCCGGGACTTCGATTCACCCCTCCACTTT. It specifies CASSRDFDSPLHF.

This sequence joins TRBV20-1 and TRBJ2-3; D is ambiguous. V lost 0 bases, J lost 1 base, and 11 bases lay in between. Germline values: CDR1 DFQATT, CDR2 SNEGSKA (reference sequence). The CDR3 totals 15 residues. The CDR3 sequence is CSARDRVSGTDTQYF. The CDR3 DNA reads as TGCAGTGCTAGAGATCGTGTAAGCGGCACAGATACGCAGTATTTT.

This clonotype was seen only a few times. The rearrangement links TRBV11-3 to TRBJ2-2; 8 bases agree with TRBD1. V lost 0 bases, J lost 2 bases, and 2 bases stayed unmatched. The germline gives CDR1 SGHNT, CDR2 YENEEA. CDR3 length: 16 residues. The CDR3 nucleotides are TGTGCCAGCAGCTTAGAGGCAGGGGGCAACACCGGGGAGCTGTTTTTT. This encodes CASSLEAGGNTGELFF.

The J gene is TRBJ1-6, the V gene TRBV6-2 or TRBV6-3; D ambiguous. V was clipped by 5 bases and J by 7 bases, with 9 bases between them. This CDR3 is built from 13 residues. The germline V gene encodes CDR1 MNHEY and CDR2 SVGEGT. This chain's CDR3 is CASSPAANSPLHF. The CDR3 bases are TGTGCCAGCAGTCCGGCGGCCAATTCACCCCTCCACTTT.

The gene calls are TRBV6-1 and TRBJ1-3; D is undetermined. The CDR3 runs to 17 residues. Trimming stripped 7 bases from V and 4 bases from J, with 23 bases between. Germline CDR1 reads MNHNS; CDR2 reads SASEGT. CDR3 sequence: CASTIGGSPSGGNTIYF. The CDR3 bases are TGTGCCAGCACCATAGGAGGATCACCTTCAGGAGGAAACACCATATATTTT.

The chain recombines TRBV19 with TRBJ1-2; the D gene is possibly TRBD1 (6 bases). The V end was cut by 6 bases, the J end by 4 bases, with 15 bases between. Germline V gene sequence: CDR1 LNHDA, CDR2 SQIVND (reference sequence). CDR3 length: 14 residues. In nucleotides, the CDR3 is TGTGCCAGTAGCCTAGCGGGGGCCGCCTATGGCTACACCTTC. Amino acids: CASSLAGAAYGYTF.

This clonotype was seen only a few times. The rearrangement uses TRBV6-1 and TRBJ1-5; D might be TRBD1 (6 bases). The CDR3 sequence is 13 residues long. Trimming took 11 bases from V and 0 from J, leaving 11 bases between them. CDR1 and CDR2 (germline): MNHNS, SASEGT. In DNA, the CDR3 is TGTGCCGGGGGACACCCTAGCAATCAGCCCCAGCATTTT. Encoded protein: CAGGHPSNQPQHF.

The gene calls are TRBV7-3 and TRBJ2-5; 13 positions agree with TRBD2. This CDR3 has 15 amino acids. V lost 5 bases to trimming and J lost 7 bases; unmatched junction nucleotides: 7. Per the germline V gene, CDR1 is SGHTA and CDR2 is FQGTGA. In DNA, the CDR3 is TGTGCCAGCAGCCCCGGGACTAGCGGGGTTGGGACCCAGTACTTC. It encodes CASSPGTSGVGTQYF.

This chain links TRBV20-1 with TRBJ2-2; D uncertain. Trimming removed 3 bases from V and 5 bases from J, with 7 bases in between. The CDR3 extends over 12 amino acids. Germline V gene lookup returns CDR1 DFQATT and CDR2 SNEGSKA (reference sequence). This CDR3 is CSASFQTGELFF. In DNA, the CDR3 is TGCAGTGCTAGTTTTCAAACCGGGGAGCTGTTTTTT.

This clonotype was recorded a few times. The CDR3 sequence: CASSTSDRVGSPLHF. CDR3 sequence (DNA): TGTGCCAGCAGTACCTCGGACAGGGTTGGTTCACCCCTCCACTTT. V usage is TRBV6-1 and J usage is TRBJ1-6; the match to TRBD1 covers 8 bases. Germline CDR1 MNHNS, CDR2 SASEGT. The CDR3 runs 15 residues. Trimming cost V 5 bases and J 9 bases; bases outside gene matches: 9.